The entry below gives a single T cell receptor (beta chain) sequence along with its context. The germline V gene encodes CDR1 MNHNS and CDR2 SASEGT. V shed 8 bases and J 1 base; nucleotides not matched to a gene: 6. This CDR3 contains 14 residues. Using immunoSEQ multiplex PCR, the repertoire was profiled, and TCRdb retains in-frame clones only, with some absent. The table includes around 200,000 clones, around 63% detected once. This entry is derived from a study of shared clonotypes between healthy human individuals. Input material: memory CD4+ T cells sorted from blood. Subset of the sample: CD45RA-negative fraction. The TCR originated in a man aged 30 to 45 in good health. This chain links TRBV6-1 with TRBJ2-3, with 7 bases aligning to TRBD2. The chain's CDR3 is CASRLGGGTDTQYF. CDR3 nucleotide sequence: TGTGCCAGCCGCCTGGGGGGGGGCACAGATACGCAGTATTTT.